One sample yielded the 24 T cell receptor beta chains listed below, sequenced in a study of cytomegalovirus exposure and HLA in healthy donors. The PCR employed 60 Vbeta primers together with 13 Jbeta primers. Sequencing used immunoSEQ multiplex PCR; TCRdb keeps in-frame clones, though not all of them. The sample carries 100,000 to 150,000 clones, 77% recorded once. Sequencing input: PBMCs. The receptors were sampled from a woman between 40 and 50 years old in good health and CMV-seropositive.

V and J are TRBV6-1 and TRBJ1-1; 7 bases line up with TRBD1. Germline loops: CDR1 MNHNS, CDR2 SASEGT. J was trimmed by 9 bases and V by 4 bases; bases with no gene match: 5. The CDR3 is made up of 12 amino acids. CDR3 residues: CASSGDRVQAFF. CDR3 in DNA: TGTGCCAGCAGTGGAGACAGGGTGCAAGCTTTCTTT.

This chain links TRBV28 with TRBJ2-1; 7 bases fit TRBD2. The V segment lost 4 bases and the J segment 6 bases; nucleotides outside the gene matches: 9. The CDR3 loop spans 15 amino acids. Germline values: CDR1 MDHEN, CDR2 SYDVKM. The CDR3 here is CASSSRLAAFNEQFF. As DNA, the CDR3 is TGTGCCAGCAGTTCCCGACTAGCAGCGTTCAATGAGCAGTTCTTC. Using reference TRBV28 and TRBJ2-1 for the parts outside the CDR3, the full variable domain is DVKVTQSSRYLVKRTGEKVFLECVQDMDHENMFWYRQDPGLGLRLIYFSYDVKMKEKGDIPEGYSVSREKKERFSLILESASTNQTSMYLCASSSRLAAFNEQFFGPGTRLTVL.

This clone appeared a few times. J is TRBJ1-1 and V is TRBV6-5; TRBD1 might be the D (5 bases). The CDR3 runs 13 residues. V lost 6 bases and J 6 bases, leaving 14 bases between the germline ends. From germline, CDR1 is MNHEY and CDR2 SVGAGI. The CDR3 nucleotides are TGTGCCAGCAGGCAGGGTGGGGTCCCTGAAGCTTTCTTT. This sequence encodes CASRQGGVPEAFF.

The chain recombines TRBV13 with TRBJ1-2; D unclear. CDR3 length equals 14 residues. The V gene lost 0 bases and the J gene lost 8 bases, with 13 bases spanning the gap. Germline assignment: CDR1 PRHDT and CDR2 FYEKMQ (reference sequence). For the CDR3, the DNA is TGTGCCAGCAGCTTAGGGCGGGAAGGTCGAGGCTACACCTTC. Encoded protein: CASSLGREGRGYTF.

This clone has just one count. At one end, the junction sequence differs from germline, possibly due to a read error. The CDR3 coding sequence is TGTGCCAGCAGCGCCGGGACTAACGTTCCCGGGGAGCCGTTTTTT. Residues: CASSAGTNVPGEPFF. The chain links TRBV5-4 to TRBJ2-2; TRBD2 matches at 7 bases. Germline V gene sequence: CDR1 SGHNT, CDR2 YYREEE (reference sequence). The CDR3 has 15 residues.

Note on this clone: Other DNA sequences in this sample translate to the same CDR3. The chain combines TRBV2 with TRBJ2-1; TRBD2 matches 7 bases. Germline V lookup: CDR1 SNHLY, CDR2 FYNNEI. The junction had 12 bases not matched to a gene; V was cut back by 6 bases and J by 7 bases. The CDR3 loop spans 15 amino acids. CDR3 DNA: TGTGCCAGCAGACTCCAGGCGGGAGCTGGGAATGAGCAGTTCTTC. It yields the protein CASRLQAGAGNEQFF.

The chain recombines TRBV2 with TRBJ2-7; a possible D gene is TRBD2 (5 bases). The germline gives CDR1 SNHLY, CDR2 FYNNEI. The CDR3 spans 15 residues. V was trimmed by 4 bases and J by 1 base, leaving 14 bases between them. The CDR3, as DNA: TGTGCCAGCAGTGTAGCGCACCTGGAGTCCTACGAGCAGTACTTC. Amino acid sequence: CASSVAHLESYEQYF.

This clone has only a few counts. This sequence joins TRBV13 and TRBJ2-7, with 15 bases lining up with TRBD2. With 1 base clipped from V and 4 bases from J, the junction kept 8 bases outside the gene matches. In germline, CDR1 is PRHDT, CDR2 FYEKMQ (reference sequence). The CDR3 is made up of 18 amino acids. The CDR3 loop is CASSLEGLAGGRLYEQYF. The CDR3 DNA reads as TGTGCCAGCAGCTTAGAGGGACTAGCGGGAGGTAGGCTGTACGAGCAGTACTTC.

This chain connects TRBV7-2 to TRBJ2-5; a possible D gene is TRBD1 (5 bases). V lost 3 bases, J lost 5 bases, and 10 bases lay in between. The CDR3 covers 13 residues. Germline V gene lookup returns CDR1 SGHTA and CDR2 FQGNSA. CDR3 residues: CASSLSRAETQYF. CDR3 sequence (DNA): TGTGCCAGCAGCTTGTCCAGGGCCGAGACCCAGTACTTC.

V gene TRBV4-1 combines with J gene TRBJ1-4; tentative D call: TRBD1 (5 bases). The germline gives CDR1 MGHRA, CDR2 YSYEKL. Trimming left V 0 bases short and J 8 bases short, with 13 bases between. This CDR3 has 15 residues. The CDR3 coding sequence is TGCGCCAGCAGCCAAGATCAGGCAGGGTCCGAAAAACTGTTTTTT. Protein: CASSQDQAGSEKLFF.

The chain couples TRBV4-1 to TRBJ1-2; TRBD1 agrees at 9 bases. The V gene end was trimmed by 0 bases and the J gene end by 3 bases; junction bases not matched to a gene: 8. Germline assignment: CDR1 MGHRA and CDR2 YSYEKL. This CDR3 spans 17 amino acids. The CDR3 nucleotides are TGCGCCAGCAGCCAAGAACGGGGGACAGGGTATGACTATGGCTACACCTTC. Its protein product is CASSQERGTGYDYGYTF.

This clone was counted between two and nine times. The chain has TRBV29-1 and TRBJ2-1, with 9 nucleotides matching TRBD1. With V trimmed by 7 bases and J by 5 bases, 6 bases remained unmatched. Germline CDR1 and CDR2: SQVTM and ANQGSEA. This CDR3 region has 13 residues. Here the CDR3 DNA reads TGCAGCGGAGGTTGGACAGGGGACAATGAGCAGTTCTTC. Amino acid sequence: CSGGWTGDNEQFF.

The rearrangement joins TRBV7-3 to TRBJ2-5, with D maybe TRBD1 (6 bases). Germline V gene data show CDR1 as SGHTA and CDR2 as FQGTGA. The length of the CDR3 is 16 residues. V lost 5 bases to trimming and J lost 0 bases, with 16 bases between them. The CDR3 sequence is CASSPQGNRYQETQYF. The DNA for the CDR3 is TGTGCCAGCAGCCCCCAGGGGAACCGGTACCAAGAGACCCAGTACTTC.

The chain joins TRBV19 to TRBJ2-1; TRBD2 aligns across 9 bases. V was clipped by 5 bases and J by 10 bases; unmatched bases: 15. CDR3 length: 16 amino acids. The germline V gene has CDR1 LNHDA and CDR2 SQIVND (reference sequence). CDR3 protein: CASSPRGGAGGSEQFF. CDR3 in DNA: TGTGCCAGTAGTCCCCGGGGGGGAGCGGGAGGCAGCGAGCAGTTCTTC.

This clone showed up just a few times. The chain is built from TRBV7-2 and TRBJ2-7, with TRBD2 identical over 13 bases. In germline, CDR1 is SGHTA, CDR2 FQGNSA. After removal of 1 base from V and 2 bases from J, the junction contained 2 bases not matched to a gene. The CDR3 is made up of 16 amino acids. The CDR3 region has the DNA TGTGCCAGCAGCTTAGGACTAGCGGGAGGCCCCTACGAGCAGTACTTC. It translates to CASSLGLAGGPYEQYF.

The rearrangement joins TRBV14 to TRBJ2-3; 7 nucleotides align to TRBD1. This CDR3 spans 18 amino acids. V lost 0 bases and J lost 2; bases outside the gene matches: 11. Per germline, CDR1 SGHDN and CDR2 FVKESK. The chain's CDR3 is CASSQERPGTEDTDTQYF. DNA of the CDR3: TGTGCCAGCAGCCAAGAGCGGCCCGGGACAGAAGACACAGATACGCAGTATTTT.

The CDR3 DNA is TGTGCCAGCAGCCCCAGCACAGGGACGGGGAATGAGCAGTTCTTC. It yields the protein CASSPSTGTGNEQFF. The chain carries TRBV9 and TRBJ2-1, with D tentatively TRBD1 (6 bases). V lost 4 bases and J 7 bases, leaving 18 bases between the germline ends. This CDR3 is built from 15 residues. The germline V gene encodes CDR1 SGDLS and CDR2 YYNGEE.

This chain joins TRBV2 and TRBJ2-5, with 8 positions matching TRBD1. The CDR3 extends over 15 amino acids. The V gene end was trimmed by 3 bases and the J gene end by 6 bases; junction bases not matched to a gene: 9. Germline-derived CDR1 and CDR2 are SNHLY and FYNNEI. The CDR3 protein is CASSDLAGGGKTQYF. CDR3 bases: TGTGCCAGCAGTGACTTGGCAGGGGGCGGGAAGACCCAGTACTTC.

This clone has just one count. The V and J genes are TRBV9 and TRBJ2-3, with 8 bases fitting TRBD2. V lost 0 bases to trimming and J lost 2 bases; unmatched junction nucleotides: 5. Germline CDR1 is SGDLS and CDR2 is YYNGEE. The CDR3 runs to 16 residues. Here the CDR3 DNA reads TGTGCCAGCAGCGTAGGGAGCGGGAGATTCACAGATACGCAGTATTTT. Translated: CASSVGSGRFTDTQYF.

CDR3 sequence: CAWSVNLIYEQYF. DNA for the CDR3: TGTGCCTGGAGTGTTAACCTAATCTACGAGCAGTACTTC. V gene TRBV30 combines with J gene TRBJ2-7; no clear D. Between the trimmed V and J ends, which lost 0 bases and 3 bases, there was a span of 9 bases. Germline CDR1 reads GTSNPN; CDR2 reads SVGIG (reference sequence). This CDR3 region has 13 residues.

This sequence joins TRBV6-5 and TRBJ2-7, with 8 bases aligning to TRBD2. After removal of 0 bases from V and 4 bases from J, the junction contained 5 bases not matched to a gene. CDR1 is MNHEY, CDR2 SVGAGI, per germline. The CDR3 has 15 amino acids. CDR3 in DNA: TGTGCCAGCAGTTACTCGGGCGGGAGGAATTACGAGCAGTACTTC. Translating gives CASSYSGGRNYEQYF.

Worth noting for this clone: The same CDR3 arises from other DNA sequences in this sample as well. The genes are TRBV5-1 and TRBJ2-2; maybe TRBD1 (5 bases). The CDR3 contains 14 residues. Trimming stripped 4 bases from V and 2 bases from J, with 9 bases between. Germline V CDR1 and CDR2: SGHRS, YFSETQ. CDR3 in DNA: TGCGCCAGCAGCCCACAGGTCAACACCGGGGAGCTGTTTTTT. Protein sequence: CASSPQVNTGELFF.

The chain joins TRBV7-3 to TRBJ2-3; 12 bases agree with TRBD2. This CDR3 spans 14 amino acids. The germline gives CDR1 SGHTA, CDR2 FQGTGA. J lost 6 bases, V lost 4 bases, and 2 bases had no gene match. The CDR3 bases are TGTGCCAGCAGCTCCACTAGCGGGAGGGATACGCAGTATTTT. It specifies CASSSTSGRDTQYF. Combining the CDR3 with reference TRBV7-3 and TRBJ2-3 gives the whole variable domain GAGVSQTPSNKVTEKGKYVELRCDPISGHTALYWYRQSLGQGPEFLIYFQGTGAADDSGLPNDRFFAVRPEGSVSTLKIQRTERGDSAVYLCASSSTSGRDTQYFGPGTRLTVL.

DNA for the CDR3: TGTGCCAGCAGCCCGACAGATTGGACTGGAAACACCATATATTTT. Protein sequence: CASSPTDWTGNTIYF. The chain uses TRBV9 and TRBJ1-3; weak D call: TRBD1 (5 bases). The CDR3 contains 15 residues. V was shortened by 4 bases and J by 2 bases, with 13 bases between the two germline ends. Germline values: CDR1 SGDLS, CDR2 YYNGEE. Filled out from reference TRBV9 and TRBJ1-3, the complete variable domain reads DSGVTQTPKHLITATGQRVTLRCSPRSGDLSVYWYQQSLDQGLQFLIQYYNGEERAKGNILERFSAQQFPDLHSELNLSSLELGDSALYFCASSPTDWTGNTIYFGEGSWLTVV.